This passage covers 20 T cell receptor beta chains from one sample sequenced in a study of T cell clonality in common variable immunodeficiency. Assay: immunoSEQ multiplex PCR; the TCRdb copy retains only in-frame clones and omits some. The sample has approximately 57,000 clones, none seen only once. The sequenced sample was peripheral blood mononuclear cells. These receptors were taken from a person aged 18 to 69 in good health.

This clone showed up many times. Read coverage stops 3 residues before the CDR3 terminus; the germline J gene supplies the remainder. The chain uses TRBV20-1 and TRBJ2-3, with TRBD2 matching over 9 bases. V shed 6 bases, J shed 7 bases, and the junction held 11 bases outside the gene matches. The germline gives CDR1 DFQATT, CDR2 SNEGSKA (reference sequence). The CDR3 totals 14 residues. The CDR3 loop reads CSAPAGGGLYTQYF. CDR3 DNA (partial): TGCAGTGCCCCAGCGGGAGGTGGTCTTTATACG.

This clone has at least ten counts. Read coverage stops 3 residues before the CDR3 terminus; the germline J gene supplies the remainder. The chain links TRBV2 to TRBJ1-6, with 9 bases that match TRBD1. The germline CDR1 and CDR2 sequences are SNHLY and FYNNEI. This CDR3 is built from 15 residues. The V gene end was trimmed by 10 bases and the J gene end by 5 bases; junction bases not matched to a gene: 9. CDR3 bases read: TGTGCCACGCAACCCCGGACAGGGGATAATTCACCC. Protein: CATQPRTGDNSP. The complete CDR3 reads CATQPRTGDNSPLHF.

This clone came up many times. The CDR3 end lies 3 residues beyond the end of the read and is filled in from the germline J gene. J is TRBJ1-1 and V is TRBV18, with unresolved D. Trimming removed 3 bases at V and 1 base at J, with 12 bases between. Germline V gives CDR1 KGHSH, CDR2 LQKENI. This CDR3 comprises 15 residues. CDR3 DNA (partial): TGTGCCAGCTCACCCTCTCTGGCAGGGAACACTGAA. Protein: CASSPSLAGNTE. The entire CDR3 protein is CASSPSLAGNTEAFF.

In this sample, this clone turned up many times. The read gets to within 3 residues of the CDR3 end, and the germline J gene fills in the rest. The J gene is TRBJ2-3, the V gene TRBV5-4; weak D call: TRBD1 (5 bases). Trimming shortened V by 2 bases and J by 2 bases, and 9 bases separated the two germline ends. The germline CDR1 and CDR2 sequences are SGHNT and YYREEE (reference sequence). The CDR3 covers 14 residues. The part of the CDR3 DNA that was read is TGTGCCAGCAGCTTTCAGGGTAACACAGATACG. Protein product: CASSFQGNTDT. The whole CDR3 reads CASSFQGNTDTQYF.

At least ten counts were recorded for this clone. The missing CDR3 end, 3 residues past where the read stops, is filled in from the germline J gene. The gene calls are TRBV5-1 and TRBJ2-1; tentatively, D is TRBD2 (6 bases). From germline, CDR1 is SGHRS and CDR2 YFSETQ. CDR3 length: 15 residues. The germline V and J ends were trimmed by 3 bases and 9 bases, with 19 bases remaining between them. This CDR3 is CASSSGLLPGGEQFF. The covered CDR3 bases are TGCGCCAGCAGCTCTGGACTACTCCCAGGCGGTGAG.

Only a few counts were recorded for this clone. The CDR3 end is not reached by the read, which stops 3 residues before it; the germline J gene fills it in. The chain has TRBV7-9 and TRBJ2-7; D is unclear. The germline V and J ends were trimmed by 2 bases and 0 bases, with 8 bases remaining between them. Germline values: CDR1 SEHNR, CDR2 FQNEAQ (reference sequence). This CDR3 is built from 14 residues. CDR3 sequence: CASSLYSNSYEQYF. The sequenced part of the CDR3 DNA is TGTGCCAGCAGCTTATACAGCAACTCCTACGAG. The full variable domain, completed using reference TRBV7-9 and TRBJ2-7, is DTGVSQNPRHKITKRGQNVTFRCDPISEHNRLYWYRQTLGQGPEFLTYFQNEAQLEKSRLLSDRFSAERPKGSFSTLEIQRTEQGDSAMYLCASSLYSNSYEQYFGPGTRLTVT.

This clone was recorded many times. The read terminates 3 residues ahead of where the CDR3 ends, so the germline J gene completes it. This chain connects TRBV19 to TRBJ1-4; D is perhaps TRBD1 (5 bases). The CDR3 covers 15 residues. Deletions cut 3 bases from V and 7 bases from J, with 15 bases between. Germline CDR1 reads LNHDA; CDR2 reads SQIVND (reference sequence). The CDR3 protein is CASSIQGLSGEKLFF. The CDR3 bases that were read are TGTGCCAGTAGTATCCAGGGCCTCTCGGGTGAAAAA.

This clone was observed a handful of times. The covered CDR3 bases are TGCAGTGCTAGCCCCGGGACTGAA. Residues: CSASPGTE. The CDR3 in its entirety is CSASPGTEAFF. The V call is TRBV20-1, the J call TRBJ1-1; no definite D call. The CDR3 is cut off 3 residues early in the read; its end comes from the germline J gene. The germline V gene encodes CDR1 DFQATT and CDR2 SNEGSKA (reference sequence). Trimming shortened V by 3 bases and J by 5 bases, and 7 bases separated the two germline ends. This CDR3 is 11 amino acids long.

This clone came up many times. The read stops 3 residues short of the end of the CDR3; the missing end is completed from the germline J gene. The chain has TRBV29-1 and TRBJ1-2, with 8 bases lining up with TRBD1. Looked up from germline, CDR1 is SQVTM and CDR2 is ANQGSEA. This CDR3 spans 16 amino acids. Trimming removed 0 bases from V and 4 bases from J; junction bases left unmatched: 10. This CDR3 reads CSVEDPIVGTGYGYTF. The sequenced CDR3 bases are TGCAGCGTTGAAGATCCGATAGTGGGGACAGGCTATGGC.

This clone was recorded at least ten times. CDR3 residues: CASSLAGAGSNTGELFF. CDR3 DNA, as far as it was read: TGCGCCAGCAGCTTGGCTGGGGCCGGGTCGAACACCGGGGAG. The V and J genes are TRBV5-1 and TRBJ2-2; D is perhaps TRBD1 (5 bases). Read coverage stops 3 residues before the CDR3 terminus; the germline J gene supplies the remainder. The CDR3 contains 17 residues. CDR1 and CDR2 from the germline V gene are SGHRS and YFSETQ. Trimming left V 0 bases short and J 0 bases short, with 12 bases between.

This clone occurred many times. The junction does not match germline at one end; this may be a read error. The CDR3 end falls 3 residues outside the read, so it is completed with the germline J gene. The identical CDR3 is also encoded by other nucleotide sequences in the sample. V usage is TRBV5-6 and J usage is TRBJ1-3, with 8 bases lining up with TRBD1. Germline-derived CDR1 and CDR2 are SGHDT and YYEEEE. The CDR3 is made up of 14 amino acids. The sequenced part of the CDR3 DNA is TGTGCCAGCAGCTCGACAGGGGCTGGAAACACG. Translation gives CASSSTGAGNT. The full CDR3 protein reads CASSSTGAGNTIYF.

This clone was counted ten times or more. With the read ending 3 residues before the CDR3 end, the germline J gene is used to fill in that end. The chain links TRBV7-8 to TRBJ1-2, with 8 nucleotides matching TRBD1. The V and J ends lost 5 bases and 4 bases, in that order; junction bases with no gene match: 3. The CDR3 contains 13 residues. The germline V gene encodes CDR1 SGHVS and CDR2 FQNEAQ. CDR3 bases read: TGTGCCAGCAGCACAGGGGGGAGCTATGGC. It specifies CASSTGGSYG. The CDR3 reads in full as CASSTGGSYGYTF.

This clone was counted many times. CDR3 sequence reads: CASSLTVANYGYTF. CDR3 DNA (partial): TGCGCCAGCAGCTTGACGGTAGCTAACTATGGC. This chain joins TRBV5-1 and TRBJ1-2; D is undetermined. The read stops 3 residues short of the end of the CDR3; the missing end is completed from the germline J gene. Trimming took 1 base from V and 0 from J, leaving 7 bases between them. The CDR3 runs 14 residues. Germline lookup yields CDR1 SGHRS and CDR2 YFSETQ. The whole variable domain, remainder taken from reference TRBV5-1 and TRBJ1-2, is KAGVTQTPRYLIKTRGQQVTLSCSPISGHRSVSWYQQTPGQGLQFLFEYFSETQRNKGNFPGRFSGRQFSNSRSEMNVSTLELGDSALYLCASSLTVANYGYTFGSGTRLTVV.

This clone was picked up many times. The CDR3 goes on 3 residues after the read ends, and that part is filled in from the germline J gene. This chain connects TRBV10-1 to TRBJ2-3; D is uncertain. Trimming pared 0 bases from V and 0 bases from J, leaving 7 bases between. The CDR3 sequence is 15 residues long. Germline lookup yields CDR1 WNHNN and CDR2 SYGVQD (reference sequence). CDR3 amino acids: CASSESRPSTDTQYF. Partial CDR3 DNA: TGCGCCAGCAGTGAGTCAAGGCCCAGCACAGATACG.

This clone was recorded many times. CDR3 region: CASSSRDSQETQYF. The sequenced CDR3 bases are TGTGCCAGCAGCTCGCGGGACAGTCAAGAGACC. V gene TRBV5-4 combines with J gene TRBJ2-5; tentative D call: TRBD1 (7 bases). The CDR3 goes on 3 residues after the read ends, and that part is filled in from the germline J gene. The CDR3 is 14 residues long. Per the germline V gene, CDR1 is SGHNT and CDR2 is YYREEE (reference sequence). Trimming removed 3 bases at V and 2 bases at J, with 11 bases between. The entire variable domain, with the rest obtained from reference TRBV5-4 and TRBJ2-5, is as follows: ETGVTQSPTHLIKTRGQQVTLRCSSQSGHNTVSWYQQALGQGPQFIFQYYREEENGRGNFPPRFSGLQFPNYSSELNVNALELDDSALYLCASSSRDSQETQYFGPGTRLLVL.

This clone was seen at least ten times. This CDR3 is CASNPLVASYEQYF. Incomplete CDR3 DNA: TGTGCCAGCAATCCCCTGGTAGCTTCCTACGAG. The chain joins TRBV2 to TRBJ2-7; D is unclear. The read ends 3 residues before the CDR3 terminus; that terminus is restored from the germline J gene. The V gene's germline CDR1 is SNHLY and CDR2 FYNNEI. The CDR3 has 14 residues. V lost 7 bases and J lost 1, with 14 bases in between.

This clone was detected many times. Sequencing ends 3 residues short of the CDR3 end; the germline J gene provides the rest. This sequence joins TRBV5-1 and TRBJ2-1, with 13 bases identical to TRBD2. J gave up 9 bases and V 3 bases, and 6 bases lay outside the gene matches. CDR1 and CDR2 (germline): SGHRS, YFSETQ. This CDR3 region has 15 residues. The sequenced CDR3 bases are TGCGCCAGCAGCTCGACGGGACTAGCGGGGAGTGAG. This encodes CASSSTGLAGSE. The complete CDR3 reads CASSSTGLAGSEQFF.

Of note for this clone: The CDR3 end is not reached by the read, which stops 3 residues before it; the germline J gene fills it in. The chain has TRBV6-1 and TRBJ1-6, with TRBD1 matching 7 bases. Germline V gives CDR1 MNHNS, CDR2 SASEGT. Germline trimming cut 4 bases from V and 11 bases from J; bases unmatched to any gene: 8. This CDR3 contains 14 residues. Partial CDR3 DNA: TGTGCCAGCAGTGGAGACAGGGTAACGACACCC. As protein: CASSGDRVTTP. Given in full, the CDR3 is CASSGDRVTTPLHF.

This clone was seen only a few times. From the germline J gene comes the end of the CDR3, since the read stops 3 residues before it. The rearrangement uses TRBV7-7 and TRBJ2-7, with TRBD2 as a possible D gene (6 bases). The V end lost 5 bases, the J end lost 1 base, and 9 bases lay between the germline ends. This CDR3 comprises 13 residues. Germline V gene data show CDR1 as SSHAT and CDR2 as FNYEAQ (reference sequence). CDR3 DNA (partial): TGTGCCAGCAGCAAGGAGGGGTCCTACGAG. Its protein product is CASSKEGSYE. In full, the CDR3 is CASSKEGSYEQYF.

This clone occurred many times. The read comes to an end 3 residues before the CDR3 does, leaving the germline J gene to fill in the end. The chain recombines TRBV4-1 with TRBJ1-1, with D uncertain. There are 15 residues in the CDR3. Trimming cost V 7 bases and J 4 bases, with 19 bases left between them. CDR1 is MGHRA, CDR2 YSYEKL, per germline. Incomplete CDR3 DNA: TGCGCCAGCACCCACTTATTACGCGGGAGCACTGAA. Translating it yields CASTHLLRGSTE. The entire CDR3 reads CASTHLLRGSTEAFF.